These T cell receptor beta chains were read from a single sample in a study of blood T cells in healthy people across ages. Each CDR3 protein is one row after TCRdb ran MiXCR on the 5' RACE reads. Seen here are about 680,000 distinct CDR3 sequences, roughly 49% observed once, and the top ten hold around a third. Material: blood. Receptors were obtained from a woman aged 60 to 75 in good health. Each CDR3 is given with its conserved first and last residue.

V,J,CDR3
TRBV20-1,TRBJ2-3,CSASLTSGRADTQYF
TRBV7-2,TRBJ2-1,CASSLPEVTSGRANEQFF
TRBV29-1,TRBJ2-1,CSVAASGGYNEQFF
TRBV7-7,TRBJ2-5,CASSQDRGVTQTQYF
TRBV29-1,TRBJ2-1,CSVEDVGGGQFF
TRBV7-2,TRBJ2-7,CASSVRGRKNNEQYF
TRBV29-1,TRBJ2-4,CSVEGVAKNIQYF
TRBV20-1,TRBJ2-1,CSARDWVAGPREQFF
TRBV11-2,TRBJ1-4,CASSSVWGTNEKLFF
TRBV9,TRBJ2-5,CASSVDGGETQYF
TRBV27,TRBJ1-6,CASSTRGRESPLHF
TRBV28,TRBJ2-7,CASSFRRMSYEQYF
TRBV11-2,TRBJ1-4,CASSLGTTFATNEKLFF
TRBV24-1,TRBJ1-5,CATSSSFNQPQHF
TRBV18,TRBJ2-5,CASSAQETQYF
TRBV7-2,TRBJ1-2,CASSRQAVRYTF
TRBV20-1,TRBJ2-1,CSAKSGLAGTYNEQFF
TRBV20-1,TRBJ2-7,CSARETGAGLAGAYEQYF
TRBV4-3,TRBJ2-7,CASSQVRVSYEQYF
TRBV20-1,TRBJ2-4,CSATGLTDVQYF
TRBV5-6,TRBJ1-5,CASSQGPDQPQHF
TRBV7-2,TRBJ1-4,CASTLTINRLNEKLFF
TRBV7-9,TRBJ1-1,CASSLSSGGVKEAFF
TRBV27,TRBJ2-6,CASSVGAGANVLTF
TRBV20-1,TRBJ2-7,CSAFWANSYEQYF
TRBV4-3,TRBJ1-4,CASSHNPGGIEEDEKPFF
TRBV6-6,TRBJ1-3,CASSLDSSSGNTIYF
TRBV6-2/TRBV6-3,TRBJ2-7,CASSWDTGSSYEQYF
TRBV7-9,TRBJ2-3,CASSLAALLGDTQYF
TRBV20-1,TRBJ2-3,CSARIGVRAMGDTQYF
TRBV15,TRBJ2-1,CATSRTSWTSGNNEQFF
TRBV5-1,TRBJ1-1,CASSPRPQGENTEAFF
TRBV4-2,TRBJ1-2,CASSYQPGQGYGYTF
TRBV11-3,TRBJ2-3,CASSFHRTEGDTQYF
TRBV20-1,TRBJ2-5,CSAPHGTFNMYQETQYF
TRBV7-2,TRBJ2-6,CASSPLHSGANVLTF
TRBV20-1,TRBJ1-4,CSVVDREYREKLFF